These 7 T cell receptor beta chains originate from one sample sequenced in a study of T-cell reconstitution after alpha-beta-depleted transplantation in children. Using unique molecular identifiers, the investigators prepared the TCRbeta library. TCRdb itself ran the PCR reads through MiXCR, one entry per CDR3 protein. This table holds 800,000 to 1,000,000 distinct CDR3 sequences, 25% to 35% found once. This specimen was PBMCs, mostly from graft donor cells, taken 360 days after TCRalphabeta/CD19-depleted stem cell transplant. Receptors originate from a boy less than two years old who had a stem cell transplant for SCID, so the T cells may come from the graft donor.

A few counts support this clonotype. The chain uses TRBV12-3 or TRBV12-4 and TRBJ1-2, with D uncertain. The ends were cut back, 6 bases at V and 7 bases at J, with 9 bases in the middle. The CDR3 is 11 residues long. The CDR3 reads CASSRTFGYTF. CDR3 sequence (DNA): TGTGCCAGCAGCCGGACCTTTGGCTACACCTTC.

This chain links TRBV4-1 with TRBJ2-7, with a possible D match to TRBD2 (5 bases). CDR3 size: 16 residues. Looked up from germline, CDR1 is MGHRA and CDR2 is YSYEKL. Trimming removed 1 base from V and 0 bases from J, with 13 bases in between. The CDR3 reads CASSQGDGLNSYEQYF. CDR3 nucleotide sequence: TGCGCCAGCAGCCAAGGCGATGGACTTAACTCCTACGAGCAGTACTTC.

The CDR3 loop reads CSARDGGIWGVSGNTIYF. The CDR3 nucleotides are TGCAGTGCTAGAGATGGAGGGATATGGGGTGTCTCTGGAAACACCATATATTTT. This sequence joins TRBV20-1 and TRBJ1-3; D unclear. V lost 0 bases and J 0 bases, leaving 18 bases between the germline ends. The CDR3 has 18 residues. CDR1 DFQATT and CDR2 SNEGSKA come from the germline V gene (reference sequence).

V is TRBV10-3 and J is TRBJ2-2; D is undetermined. Germline V CDR1 and CDR2: ENHRY, SYGVKD. V shed 6 bases and J shed 7 bases, with 9 bases lying between them. CDR3 length: 12 amino acids. DNA of the CDR3: TGTGCCATCAGGGAGAGTGTCGGGGAGCTGTTTTTT. This gives the protein CAIRESVGELFF.

The chain combines TRBV24-1 with TRBJ2-1; TRBD2 agrees at 8 bases. From germline, CDR1 is KGHDR and CDR2 SFDVKD. With V trimmed by 6 bases and J by 4 bases, 1 base remained unmatched. This CDR3 is built from 13 residues. CDR3 amino acids: CATSLAGYNEQFF. In DNA, the CDR3 is TGTGCCACCAGTCTAGCGGGTTACAATGAGCAGTTCTTC.

This clonotype was counted a single time. This chain's CDR3 is CASSLAPSGRALAGGPGNEQFF. CDR3 nucleotide sequence: TGTGCCAGCAGCTTGGCGCCTTCCGGGAGGGCACTAGCGGGGGGGCCAGGCAATGAGCAGTTCTTC. This chain uses TRBV5-4 with TRBJ2-1, with TRBD2 matching 13 bases. The CDR3 spans 22 residues. Germline-derived CDR1 and CDR2 are SGHNT and YYREEE (reference sequence). J lost 6 bases, V lost 0 bases, and 21 bases had no gene match.

This clonotype came up once. V and J are TRBV28 and TRBJ2-5; unclear D gene. This CDR3 spans 14 amino acids. V shed 4 bases and J shed 4 bases, with 13 bases lying between them. Germline assignment: CDR1 MDHEN and CDR2 SYDVKM. The CDR3 DNA reads as TGTGCCAGCAGTTCTGTCAGCCCCGGAGAGACCCAGTACTTC. It yields the protein CASSSVSPGETQYF.